These 26 T cell receptor beta chains came from one sample sequenced in a study of blood T cell repertoires in COVID-19. Sequencing used immunoSEQ multiplex PCR; TCRdb keeps in-frame clones, though not all of them. The table lists 150,000 to 200,000 clones, about 87% of them singletons. The source material was peripheral blood. These receptors were collected from a man aged 60 to 69 with acute or convalescent COVID-19.

This rearrangement joins TRBV29-1 to TRBJ1-5, with D possibly matching TRBD1 (5 bases). Germline CDR1 and CDR2: SQVTM and ANQGSEA. V was trimmed by 7 bases and J by 2 bases, leaving 9 bases between them. CDR3 length: 12 amino acids. CDR3 bases: TGCAGCGCGACAGCTGGCAATCAGCCCCAGCATTTT. Translating it yields CSATAGNQPQHF.

The J gene is TRBJ1-5, the V gene TRBV6-2 or TRBV6-3, with D tentatively TRBD1 (6 bases). The CDR3 is 19 amino acids. Germline CDR1 MNHEY, CDR2 SVGEGT. V lost 5 bases and J lost 0, with 23 bases in between. CDR3 sequence reads: CASSPRGGGGFVSNQPQHF. The CDR3 DNA reads as TGTGCCAGCAGTCCCCGCGGGGGGGGCGGCTTCGTTAGCAATCAGCCCCAGCATTTT.

The chain links TRBV24-1 to TRBJ2-5, with 10 bases that match TRBD1. The V gene's germline CDR1 is KGHDR and CDR2 SFDVKD. The V segment lost 6 bases and the J segment 2 bases; nucleotides outside the gene matches: 11. The CDR3 runs to 17 residues. The CDR3 sequence is CATSSLGQGVGQETQYF. The CDR3 bases are TGTGCCACCAGTTCCCTTGGACAGGGGGTTGGGCAAGAGACCCAGTACTTC.

This clone was recorded once. This chain uses TRBV19 with TRBJ1-1, with a tentative D call TRBD1 (6 bases). In germline, CDR1 is LNHDA, CDR2 SQIVND (reference sequence). Deletions cut 4 bases from V and 0 bases from J, with 12 bases between. This CDR3 is 15 amino acids long. This chain's CDR3 is CASSKDRHLNTEAFF. The CDR3 bases are TGTGCCAGTAGTAAGGACAGACACCTGAACACTGAAGCTTTCTTT.

The chain carries TRBV29-1 and TRBJ1-1; D is unresolved. Looked up from germline, CDR1 is SQVTM and CDR2 is ANQGSEA. There are 11 residues in the CDR3. The V gene lost 5 bases and the J gene lost 1 base, with 5 bases spanning the gap. CDR3: CSVLWNTEAFF. As DNA, the CDR3 is TGCAGCGTTTTATGGAACACTGAAGCTTTCTTT.

There are a few counts of this clone. The V gene is TRBV27, the J gene TRBJ1-6, with D perhaps TRBD1 (6 bases). Trimming removed 2 bases from V and 9 bases from J, with 11 bases in between. This CDR3 is 14 amino acids long. Germline V CDR1 and CDR2: MNHEY, SMNVEV (reference sequence). The CDR3 DNA follows: TGTGCCAGCAGTTTACGTCAGGGGAGTTCACCCCTCCACTTT. Translating gives CASSLRQGSSPLHF.

This clone was detected once. The V gene is TRBV5-1, the J gene TRBJ2-2; a possible D gene is TRBD2 (5 bases). Germline CDR1 reads SGHRS; CDR2 reads YFSETQ. V shed 1 base and J shed 1 base, with 11 bases lying between them. The CDR3 length is 16 residues. As DNA, the CDR3 is TGCGCCAGCAGCTTGAACGGGGTAGAGAACACCGGGGAGCTGTTTTTT. Translated: CASSLNGVENTGELFF.

The sample holds one count of this clone. The J gene is TRBJ1-5, the V gene TRBV6-6; D is undetermined. The CDR3 sequence is 16 residues long. The V gene's germline CDR1 is MNHNY and CDR2 SVGAGI (reference sequence). The germline V and J ends were trimmed by 0 bases and 0 bases, with 9 bases remaining between them. CDR3 sequence (DNA): TGTGCCAGCAGTTACTCTGGGCAGCATAGCAATCAGCCCCAGCATTTT. Protein product: CASSYSGQHSNQPQHF.

The rearrangement links TRBV2 to TRBJ1-5, with D perhaps matching TRBD1 (6 bases). Germline values: CDR1 SNHLY, CDR2 FYNNEI. The V end was cut by 2 bases, the J end by 4 bases, with 9 bases between. The CDR3 totals 14 residues. The DNA for the CDR3 is TGTGCCAGCAGTGAAACAGGGTTTAATCAGCCCCAGCATTTT. Translated: CASSETGFNQPQHF.

In DNA form, the CDR3 reads TGCAGTGCTAGGGACAGGGTTGGCTACACCTTC. It codes for CSARDRVGYTF. The V and J genes are TRBV20-1 and TRBJ1-2; 8 nucleotides line up with TRBD1. The CDR3 runs to 11 residues. Unmatched junction bases numbered 1, after V lost 3 bases and J lost 7 bases. Germline lookup yields CDR1 DFQATT and CDR2 SNEGSKA (reference sequence).

The rearrangement links TRBV12-3 or TRBV12-4 to TRBJ2-3; possible D gene TRBD2, 6 bases. This CDR3 has 13 residues. Trimming left V 1 base short and J 7 bases short, with 9 bases between. The DNA of the CDR3 is TGTGCCAGCAGTTTAGGACTAGAATATACGCAGTATTTT. As protein: CASSLGLEYTQYF.

The V call is TRBV7-2, the J call TRBJ1-1; 9 bases match TRBD1. CDR3 length: 13 amino acids. CDR1 is SGHTA, CDR2 FQGNSA, per germline. Trimming took 5 bases from V and 11 from J; bases not matched to a gene: 9. CDR3 sequence: CASSGRTGVTAFF. CDR3 bases: TGTGCCAGCAGCGGGCGGACAGGGGTGACGGCTTTCTTT.

This sequence joins TRBV6-2 or TRBV6-3 and TRBJ2-3; D is possibly TRBD2 (7 bases). The germline V and J ends were trimmed by 2 bases and 3 bases, with 12 bases remaining between them. The CDR3 totals 15 residues. Germline assignment: CDR1 MNHEY and CDR2 SVGEGT. CDR3 sequence (DNA): TGTGCCAGCAGTTACCGGGGGGCTTGGACAGATACGCAGTATTTT. This sequence encodes CASSYRGAWTDTQYF.

The gene calls are TRBV2 and TRBJ2-3, with 15 bases matching TRBD2. V lost 6 bases and J lost 5; bases outside the gene matches: 6. Germline V CDR1 and CDR2: SNHLY, FYNNEI. The CDR3 has 16 amino acids. The CDR3 reads CASSGLAGGAVDTQYF. The CDR3 nucleotides are TGTGCCAGCAGCGGACTAGCGGGGGGGGCGGTAGATACGCAGTATTTT.

V and J are TRBV7-8 and TRBJ2-1, with D unresolved. The CDR3 is 11 residues long. V dropped 5 bases and J dropped 10 bases, with 9 bases sitting between them. CDR1 is SGHVS and CDR2 is FQNEAQ in the germline V gene. CDR3 in DNA: TGTGCCAGCAGCCCAGCAAGCGAGCAGTTCTTC. Translated: CASSPASEQFF.

The chain joins TRBV10-3 to TRBJ1-4; possible D gene TRBD1, 6 bases. V dropped 3 bases and J dropped 8 bases, with 10 bases sitting between them. Per the germline V gene, CDR1 is ENHRY and CDR2 is SYGVKD. The CDR3 is 13 amino acids. The CDR3 nucleotides read TGTGCCATCAGTGAACAGGGTGGAGAAAAACTGTTTTTT. Translating gives CAISEQGGEKLFF.

The V and J genes are TRBV5-1 and TRBJ1-2; TRBD1 aligns across 7 bases. After removal of 3 bases from V and 0 bases from J, the junction contained 8 bases not matched to a gene. The CDR3 runs to 16 residues. Germline loops: CDR1 SGHRS, CDR2 YFSETQ. The CDR3 bases are TGCGCCAGCAGCTCCGGGACAGTTGCATCTAACTATGGCTACACCTTC. It yields the protein CASSSGTVASNYGYTF.

The rearrangement links TRBV9 to TRBJ1-3; no firm D call. This CDR3 region has 15 residues. Germline V gene lookup returns CDR1 SGDLS and CDR2 YYNGEE. Between the trimmed V and J ends, which lost 0 bases and 0 bases, there was a span of 7 bases. CDR3 loop: CASSVDWSSGNTIYF. The CDR3, as DNA: TGTGCCAGCAGCGTAGACTGGAGCTCTGGAAACACCATATATTTT.

The genes are TRBV14 and TRBJ1-2; D is ambiguous. V was pared by 2 bases and J by 10 bases, with 11 bases between. The CDR3 has 12 residues. The germline CDR1 and CDR2 sequences are SGHDN and FVKESK. The CDR3 DNA follows: TGTGCCAGCAGCCAAACTTCCAGACTCTACACCTTC. It is translated as CASSQTSRLYTF. Combining the CDR3 with reference TRBV14 and TRBJ1-2 gives the whole variable domain EAGVTQFPSHSVIEKGQTVTLRCDPISGHDNLYWYRRVMGKEIKFLLHFVKESKQDESGMPNNRFLAERTGGTYSTLKVQPAELEDSGVYFCASSQTSRLYTFGSGTRLTVV.

J is TRBJ2-7 and V is TRBV5-4; 7 bases match TRBD1. This CDR3 has 13 residues. V dropped 6 bases and J dropped 0; count of bases not matched to a gene: 3. Germline V gene data show CDR1 as SGHNT and CDR2 as YYREEE (reference sequence). CDR3 protein: CASTRQGSYEQYV. For the CDR3, the DNA is TGTGCCAGCACCCGACAGGGCTCCTACGAGCAGTACGTC.

V and J are TRBV23-1 and TRBJ2-7; 8 bases align to TRBD1. TRBV23-1 is placed among ORFs of uncertain function. This CDR3 is built from 12 residues. J gave up 5 bases and V 7 bases, and 4 bases lay outside the gene matches. The CDR3 nucleotides are TGCGCCAGCAAAGACAGGGGACACGAGCAGTACTTC. The encoded protein is CASKDRGHEQYF.

CDR3 DNA sequence: TGTGCCTCCAGTAGGGCAGGGGTTGGGTATGGCTACACCTTC. Its protein product is CASSRAGVGYGYTF. The chain joins TRBV19 to TRBJ1-2; D perhaps matches TRBD1 (6 bases). V lost 11 bases to trimming and J lost 5 bases, with 21 bases between them. Germline CDR1 reads LNHDA; CDR2 reads SQIVND (reference sequence). CDR3 size: 14 residues.

The CDR3 is CASSYGTGATQYF. The CDR3, as DNA: TGTGCCAGCAGCTACGGGACAGGGGCGACCCAGTACTTC. The chain carries TRBV7-9 and TRBJ2-5, with 10 bases that match TRBD1. After removal of 4 bases from V and 7 bases from J, the junction contained 3 bases not matched to a gene. Germline V gene lookup returns CDR1 SEHNR and CDR2 FQNEAQ (reference sequence). The CDR3 runs 13 residues.

The chain couples TRBV25-1 to TRBJ2-3; 7 bases match TRBD2. Per germline, CDR1 MGHDK and CDR2 SYGVNS. Losses at the gene ends were 1 base for V and 3 bases for J; bases not matched to a gene: 10. The CDR3 spans 17 residues. The CDR3 DNA reads TGTGCCAGCAGTGAATCGGGGGGAGGTAGAAGGACAGATACGCAGTATTTT. This sequence encodes CASSESGGGRRTDTQYF.

This clone came up once. The V and J genes are TRBV24-1 and TRBJ2-5; 14 nucleotides match TRBD2. CDR1 and CDR2 (germline): KGHDR, SFDVKD. The CDR3 is 17 amino acids. Trimming took 2 bases from V and 2 from J; bases not matched to a gene: 3. This CDR3 reads CATSDSRTSGGQETQYF. The CDR3 nucleotides read TGTGCCACCAGTGATTCACGGACTAGCGGGGGGCAAGAGACCCAGTACTTC.

The chain recombines TRBV19 with TRBJ1-4; no reliable D call. This CDR3 has 14 residues. Germline CDR1 is LNHDA and CDR2 is SQIVND (reference sequence). V lost 4 bases, J lost 8 bases, and 14 bases lay in between. The CDR3 here is CASSTGIRNEKLFF. The CDR3 DNA reads as TGTGCCAGTAGTACCGGGATCAGGAACGAAAAACTGTTTTTT.